The 10 T cell receptor beta chains below come from one sample, sequenced in a study of shared clonotypes between healthy human individuals. Cells designated naive CD8 were CD45RO-negative and were positively selected for CCR7, with terminally differentiated effector memory CD45RA+ cells excluded. Data came from immunoSEQ multiplex PCR; TCRdb stores just in-frame clones and leaves some out. This sample yields roughly 810,000 clones, of which 90% to 97% are seen a single time; around 0.21% belongs to the top ten. Sequencing input: naive CD8+ T cells sorted from blood. These TCRs come from a young man in good health.

As regards this clone: This sample also contains other DNA sequences that code for the same CDR3. The chain couples TRBV28 to TRBJ2-3; unclear D gene. The CDR3 loop spans 12 amino acids. V was cut by 5 bases and J by 3 bases, with 6 bases left in between. Germline CDR1 and CDR2: MDHEN and SYDVKM. CDR3 coding DNA: TGTGCCAGCAGTCCGAGGACAGATACGCAGTATTTT. Protein product: CASSPRTDTQYF.

The J gene is TRBJ2-3, the V gene TRBV4-1; no clear D. This CDR3 has 14 residues. CDR1 is MGHRA, CDR2 YSYEKL, per germline. The V end lost 6 bases, the J end lost 1 base, and 11 bases lay between the germline ends. The CDR3 region is CASRRAEGTDTQYF. The CDR3 DNA sequence: TGCGCCAGCAGAAGGGCAGAAGGCACAGATACGCAGTATTTT.

Here the CDR3 reads CASTIGSSGGELFF. The CDR3 nucleotides are TGTGCCAGCACCATTGGGAGTTCAGGCGGGGAGCTGTTTTTT. This chain connects TRBV11-2 to TRBJ2-2, with TRBD2 as a possible D gene (5 bases). CDR3 size: 14 residues. Germline CDR1 and CDR2: SGHAT and FQNNGV. Trimming stripped 7 bases from V and 7 bases from J, with 16 bases between.

The J gene is TRBJ1-1, the V gene TRBV27, with 8 bases identical to TRBD1. Per germline, CDR1 MNHEY and CDR2 SMNVEV (reference sequence). V lost 4 bases, J lost 6 bases, and 4 bases stayed unmatched. This CDR3 region has 13 residues. The CDR3 loop reads CASSSQGVAEAFF. The CDR3 coding sequence is TGTGCCAGCAGTTCACAGGGGGTCGCTGAAGCTTTCTTT.

The chain joins TRBV19 to TRBJ1-1, with D uncertain. Germline V gives CDR1 LNHDA, CDR2 SQIVND (reference sequence). V lost 1 base to trimming and J lost 0 bases, with 9 bases between them. The CDR3 is made up of 15 amino acids. The CDR3 loop reads CASSIVAGVNTEAFF. CDR3 nucleotide sequence: TGTGCCAGTAGTATAGTTGCAGGTGTGAACACTGAAGCTTTCTTT.

V is TRBV19 and J is TRBJ1-3, with 10 bases aligning to TRBD1. The length of the CDR3 is 15 residues. The trim removed 3 bases at V and 4 bases at J, leaving 3 bases unmatched. The V gene's germline CDR1 is LNHDA and CDR2 SQIVND (reference sequence). In nucleotides, the CDR3 is TGTGCCAGTAGTATCGGGACAGGGGACGGAAACACCATATATTTT. Translated, it gives CASSIGTGDGNTIYF. The whole variable domain, filled in from reference TRBV19 and TRBJ1-3, reads DGGITQSPKYLFRKEGQNVTLSCEQNLNHDAMYWYRQDPGQGLRLIYYSQIVNDFQKGDIAEGYSVSREKKESFPLTVTSAQKNPTAFYLCASSIGTGDGNTIYFGEGSWLTVV.

The chain links TRBV5-4 to TRBJ1-3, with 8 bases lining up with TRBD1. Germline V gene sequence: CDR1 SGHNT, CDR2 YYREEE (reference sequence). V gave up 4 bases and J gave up 4 bases; unmatched junction bases: 13. This CDR3 contains 17 residues. The CDR3 DNA is TGTGCCAGCAGCGCACAGACAGGGGCGACGAGAGGAAACACCATATATTTT. Amino acid sequence: CASSAQTGATRGNTIYF. Filled out from reference TRBV5-4 and TRBJ1-3, the complete variable domain reads ETGVTQSPTHLIKTRGQQVTLRCSSQSGHNTVSWYQQALGQGPQFIFQYYREEENGRGNFPPRFSGLQFPNYSSELNVNALELDDSALYLCASSAQTGATRGNTIYFGEGSWLTVV.

This clone came up once. V and J are TRBV15 and TRBJ1-1, with D uncertain. The germline CDR1 and CDR2 sequences are LNHNV and YYDKDF (reference sequence). There are 15 residues in the CDR3. Trimming took off 0 bases at V and 1 base at J, with 9 bases between the two ends. CDR3 bases: TGTGCCACCAGCAGAGATCGGAGCAAGAACACTGAAGCTTTCTTT. Protein: CATSRDRSKNTEAFF.

The J gene is TRBJ1-5, the V gene TRBV5-6, with D perhaps matching TRBD1 (6 bases). CDR1 and CDR2 from the germline V gene are SGHDT and YYEEEE. V was pared by 0 bases and J by 3 bases, with 13 bases between. There are 16 residues in the CDR3. The CDR3 DNA reads TGTGCCAGCAGCTTGGGACAGGCGACAATCAATCAGCCCCAGCATTTT. Encoded protein: CASSLGQATINQPQHF.

The chain couples TRBV5-1 to TRBJ2-1; D is unresolved. Germline V gene lookup returns CDR1 SGHRS and CDR2 YFSETQ. Trimming removed 3 bases from V and 7 bases from J, with 8 bases in between. There are 12 residues in the CDR3. The CDR3: CASSSPENEQFF. CDR3 nucleotides: TGCGCCAGCAGCTCGCCGGAAAATGAGCAGTTCTTC.